The rows below give T cell receptor beta chains drawn from one sample of a study of response to subunit inactivated influenza vaccine. A single record per CDR3 protein comes from TCRdb applying MiXCR to the RT-PCR reads. The sample contains almost 250,000 distinct CDR3 sequences, 10% to 15% of which appear only once. The sequenced sample was non-naive T cells sorted from PBMCs, obtained 14 days before vaccination. These receptors all stem from a man between 45 and 60 years old who received an inactivated influenza vaccine. The CDR3 runs from the conserved cysteine through the conserved F or W.

TRBJ1-3 TRBV10-3 CAIGGTGEGTPGNTIYF
TRBJ1-1 TRBV28 CASSFSLGGNTEAFF
TRBJ2-3 TRBV6-5 CASIKEFGTSGTDTQYF
TRBJ2-7 TRBV19 CASSIGNSNEQYF
TRBJ1-1 TRBV14 CASSQLQPGFTEAFF
TRBJ2-1 TRBV2 CASSEFRTSGRKSYNEQFF
TRBJ1-5 TRBV12-3/TRBV12-4 CASSLAESNQPQHF
TRBJ2-7 TRBV6-1 CASSPAGAPAEQYF
TRBJ2-1 TRBV5-1 CASSPETGRGNEQFF
TRBJ1-6 TRBV6-5 CASSYEGQGDSPLHF
TRBJ2-5 TRBV7-9 CASSDRLAGGQETQYF
TRBJ2-2 TRBV12-3/TRBV12-4 CATRTGNTGELFF
TRBJ2-5 TRBV29-1 CSVGQGQETQYF
TRBJ1-4 TRBV4-2 CASSQGDSVGEKLFF
TRBJ1-5 TRBV3-1 CASSLTGASNQPQHF
TRBJ2-7 TRBV20-1 CSARDTGGEQYF
TRBJ2-1 TRBV23-1 CASTSFPAQGAQDEQFF
TRBJ2-5 TRBV20-1 CSAPRLAGAQETQYF
TRBJ2-2 TRBV29-1 CSARTSGRLELFF
TRBJ2-7 TRBV11-2 CASSLDRLAGAEQYF
TRBJ2-3 TRBV24-1 CATSDPRTSGPFTDTQYF
TRBJ2-7 TRBV7-2 CASSLPRYEQYF
TRBJ1-1 TRBV11-2 CASSLGTPNTEAFF
TRBJ2-1 TRBV4-2 CASSHAFIKGTSSYNEQFF
TRBJ2-1 TRBV9 CASSPRTGGRNNEQFF
TRBJ1-1 TRBV7-2 CASSRDRGRPEAFF
TRBJ2-7 TRBV30 CAWSVRGRTQPYEQYF
TRBJ1-5 TRBV6-6 CASGTATQPQHF
TRBJ2-5 TRBV20-1 CSAPTSGGLETQYF
TRBJ1-3 TRBV7-2 CASSLQNTGGNTIYF
TRBJ2-3 TRBV4-3 CASSQDSIGTAQYF
TRBJ2-3 TRBV20-1 CSAPDRLDTQYF
TRBJ1-5 TRBV10-3 CAISENTGGIDQHF
TRBJ2-7 TRBV3-1 CASSQGGGLEQYF
TRBJ2-5 TRBV6-2/TRBV6-3 CASSYSTTQETQYF
TRBJ2-3 TRBV7-2 CASSQGAADTQYF
TRBJ2-7 TRBV29-1 CSVLTQHEQYF
TRBJ2-1 TRBV7-9 CASSGHPWGNEQFF
TRBJ2-5 TRBV6-2/TRBV6-3 CASRVAGGRETQYF
TRBJ2-7 TRBV27 CASSSTTPGQGRSYEQYF
TRBJ1-3 TRBV7-9 CASSPPGHSGNTIYF
TRBJ1-1 TRBV4-3 CASSQDGGQGDTEAFF
TRBJ2-1 TRBV2 CASRTGMSYNEQFF
TRBJ2-5 TRBV24-1 CATSDRGKETQYF
TRBJ2-3 TRBV20-1 CSASNSGSTDTQYF
TRBJ2-1 TRBV5-6 CASRPGTVNEQFF
TRBJ2-5 TRBV29-1 CSASTWVGETQYF
TRBJ1-5 TRBV5-4 CASSFDDRGGIIPSQPQHF
TRBJ2-3 TRBV12-5 CASGLSSGVTDTQYF
TRBJ2-2 TRBV7-8 CASSPTGLTGELFF
TRBJ2-3 TRBV20-1 CSALSGGATDTQYF
TRBJ2-5 TRBV7-8 CASSLYPSPSPRETQYF
TRBJ1-2 TRBV20-1 CSASPRDRWPYTF
TRBJ2-3 TRBV20-1 CSARPGLAGDTQYF
TRBJ2-6 TRBV28 CASSVPAGANVLTF
TRBJ2-2 TRBV3-1 CASSRRTSITGELFF